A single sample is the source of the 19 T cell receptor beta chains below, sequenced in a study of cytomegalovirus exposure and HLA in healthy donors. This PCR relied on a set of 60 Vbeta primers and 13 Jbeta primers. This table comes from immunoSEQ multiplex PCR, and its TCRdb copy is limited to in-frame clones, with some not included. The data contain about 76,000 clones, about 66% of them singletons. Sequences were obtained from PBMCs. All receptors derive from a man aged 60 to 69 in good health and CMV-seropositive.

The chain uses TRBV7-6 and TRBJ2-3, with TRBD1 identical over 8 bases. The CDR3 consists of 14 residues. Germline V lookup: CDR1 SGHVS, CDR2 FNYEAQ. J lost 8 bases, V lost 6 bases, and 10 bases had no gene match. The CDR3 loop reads CASSRGQGRPTQYF. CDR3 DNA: TGTGCCAGCAGTCGTGGACAGGGAAGGCCTACGCAGTATTTT.

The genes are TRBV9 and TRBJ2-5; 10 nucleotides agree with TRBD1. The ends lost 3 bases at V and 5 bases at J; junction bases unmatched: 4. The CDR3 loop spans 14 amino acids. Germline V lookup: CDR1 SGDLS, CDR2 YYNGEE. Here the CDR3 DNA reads TGTGCCAGCAGCGCGATGGGACAGGGGGAGACCCAGTACTTC. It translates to CASSAMGQGETQYF.

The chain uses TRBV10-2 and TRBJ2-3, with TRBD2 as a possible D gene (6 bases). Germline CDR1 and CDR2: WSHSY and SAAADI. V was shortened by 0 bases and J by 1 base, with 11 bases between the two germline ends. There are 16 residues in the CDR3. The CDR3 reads CASSESGSGGTDTQYF. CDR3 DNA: TGCGCCAGCAGTGAGTCTGGTTCGGGGGGCACAGATACGCAGTATTTT.

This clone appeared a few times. CDR3 loop: CASSQNSDGIRGYTF. The CDR3 DNA is TGTGCCAGCAGCCAGAACTCCGACGGGATCCGTGGCTACACCTTC. The rearrangement uses TRBV7-2 and TRBJ1-2, with D hard to call. V was trimmed by 5 bases and J by 7 bases, leaving 20 bases between them. Germline lookup yields CDR1 SGHTA and CDR2 FQGNSA. CDR3 length equals 15 residues.

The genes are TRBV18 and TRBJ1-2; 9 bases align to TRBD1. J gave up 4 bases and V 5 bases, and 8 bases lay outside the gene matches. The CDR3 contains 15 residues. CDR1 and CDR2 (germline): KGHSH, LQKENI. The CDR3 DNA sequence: TGTGCCAGCTCAACCGGGGACAGGGCGCCCTATGGCTACACCTTC. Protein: CASSTGDRAPYGYTF.

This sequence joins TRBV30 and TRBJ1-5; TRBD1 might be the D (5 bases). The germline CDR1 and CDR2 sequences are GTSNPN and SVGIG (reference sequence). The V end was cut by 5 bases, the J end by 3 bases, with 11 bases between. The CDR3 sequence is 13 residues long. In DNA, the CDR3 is TGTGCCTGGTCCGCCAGGGACAATCAGCCCCAGCATTTT. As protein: CAWSARDNQPQHF. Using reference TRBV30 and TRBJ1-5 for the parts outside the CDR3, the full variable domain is SQTIHQWPATLVQPVGSPLSLECTVEGTSNPNLYWYRQAAGRGLQLLFYSVGIGQISSEVPQNLSASRPQDRQFILSSKKLLLSDSGFYLCAWSARDNQPQHFGDGTRLSIL.

The CDR3 DNA sequence: TGTGCCAGCAGTTATCGGGGTTCCGGGGAGCTGTTTTTT. The encoded protein is CASSYRGSGELFF. The V call is TRBV6-5, the J call TRBJ2-2; perhaps TRBD2 as D (5 bases). This CDR3 is built from 13 residues. V was pared by 3 bases and J by 6 bases, with 8 bases between. Germline V gene data show CDR1 as MNHEY and CDR2 as SVGAGI.

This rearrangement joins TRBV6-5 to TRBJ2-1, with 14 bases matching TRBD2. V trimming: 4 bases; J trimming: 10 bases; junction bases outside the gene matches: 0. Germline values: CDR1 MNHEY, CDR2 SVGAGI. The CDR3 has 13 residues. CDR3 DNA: TGTGCCAGCAGTTGGACTAGCGGGAGGGAGCAGTTCTTC. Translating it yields CASSWTSGREQFF.

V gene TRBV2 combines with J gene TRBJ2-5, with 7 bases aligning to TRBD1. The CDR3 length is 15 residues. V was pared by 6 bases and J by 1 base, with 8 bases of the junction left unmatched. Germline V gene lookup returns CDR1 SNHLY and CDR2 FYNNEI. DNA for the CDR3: TGTGCCAGCAGGGGACAGAGTGGGGGCCAAGAGACCCAGTACTTC. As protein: CASRGQSGGQETQYF. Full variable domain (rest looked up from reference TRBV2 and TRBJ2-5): EPEVTQTPSHQVTQMGQEVILRCVPISNHLYFYWYRQILGQKVEFLVSFYNNEISEKSEIFDDQFSVERPDGSNFTLKIRSTKLEDSAMYFCASRGQSGGQETQYFGPGTRLLVL.

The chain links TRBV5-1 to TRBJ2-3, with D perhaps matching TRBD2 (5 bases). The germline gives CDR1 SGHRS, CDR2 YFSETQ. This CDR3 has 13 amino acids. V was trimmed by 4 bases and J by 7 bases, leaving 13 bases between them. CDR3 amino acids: CASSPYWENTQYF. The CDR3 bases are TGCGCCAGCAGCCCATACTGGGAGAATACGCAGTATTTT.

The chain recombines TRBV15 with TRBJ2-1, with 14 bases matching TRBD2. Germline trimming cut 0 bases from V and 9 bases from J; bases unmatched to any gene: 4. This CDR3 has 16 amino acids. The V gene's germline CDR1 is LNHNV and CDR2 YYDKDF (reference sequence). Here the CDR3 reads CATSRDSTSGRVEQFF. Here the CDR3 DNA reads TGTGCCACCAGCAGAGATTCGACTAGCGGGAGGGTTGAGCAGTTCTTC. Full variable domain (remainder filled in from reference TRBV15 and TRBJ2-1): DAMVIQNPRYQVTQFGKPVTLSCSQTLNHNVMYWYQQKSSQAPKLLFHYYDKDFNNEADTPDNFQSRRPNTSFCFLDIRSPGLGDTAMYLCATSRDSTSGRVEQFFGPGTRLTVL.

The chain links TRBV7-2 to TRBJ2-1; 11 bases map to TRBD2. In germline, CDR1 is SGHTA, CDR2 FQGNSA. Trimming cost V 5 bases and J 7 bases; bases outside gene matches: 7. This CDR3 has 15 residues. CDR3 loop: CASSVTSGKSNEQFF. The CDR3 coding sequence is TGTGCCAGCAGCGTGACTAGCGGGAAGTCGAATGAGCAGTTCTTC. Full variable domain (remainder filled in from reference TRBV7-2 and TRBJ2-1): GAGVSQSPSNKVTEKGKDVELRCDPISGHTALYWYRQSLGQGLEFLIYFQGNSAPDKSGLPSDRFSAERTGGSVSTLTIQRTQQEDSAVYLCASSVTSGKSNEQFFGPGTRLTVL.

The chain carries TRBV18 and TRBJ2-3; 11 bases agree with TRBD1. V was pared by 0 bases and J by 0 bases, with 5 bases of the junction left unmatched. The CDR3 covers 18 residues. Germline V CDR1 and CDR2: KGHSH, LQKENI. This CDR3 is CASSPPGQGVASTDTQYF. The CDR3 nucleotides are TGTGCCAGCTCACCACCGGGACAGGGGGTCGCTAGCACAGATACGCAGTATTTT.

CDR3 bases: TGTGCCAGCAGCTCAAGCGGGAGGGTACTGTTCTTC. Protein: CASSSSGRVLFF. The chain carries TRBV7-2 and TRBJ2-1, with 10 nucleotides matching TRBD2. The CDR3 contains 12 residues. The germline CDR1 and CDR2 sequences are SGHTA and FQGNSA. Trimming cost V 4 bases and J 15 bases; bases outside gene matches: 6. The full variable domain, with the rest looked up from reference TRBV7-2 and TRBJ2-1, is GAGVSQSPSNKVTEKGKDVELRCDPISGHTALYWYRQSLGQGLEFLIYFQGNSAPDKSGLPSDRFSAERTGGSVSTLTIQRTQQEDSAVYLCASSSSGRVLFFGPGTRLTVL.

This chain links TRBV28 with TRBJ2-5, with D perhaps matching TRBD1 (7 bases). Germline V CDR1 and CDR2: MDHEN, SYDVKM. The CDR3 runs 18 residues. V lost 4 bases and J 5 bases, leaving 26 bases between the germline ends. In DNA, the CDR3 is TGTGCCAGCAGTTCCCTCTACCTGACCCAGGGGGGTACGGAGACCCAGTACTTC. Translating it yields CASSSLYLTQGGTETQYF.

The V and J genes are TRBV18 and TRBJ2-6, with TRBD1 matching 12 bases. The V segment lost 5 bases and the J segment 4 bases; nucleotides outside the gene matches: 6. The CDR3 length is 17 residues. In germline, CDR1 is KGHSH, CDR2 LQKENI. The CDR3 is CASSSGTGGTGANVLTF. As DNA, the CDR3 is TGTGCCAGCTCAAGTGGGACAGGGGGCACAGGGGCCAACGTCCTGACTTTC. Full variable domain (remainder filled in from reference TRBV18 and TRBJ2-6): NAGVMQNPRHLVRRRGQEARLRCSPMKGHSHVYWYRQLPEEGLKFMVYLQKENIIDESGMPKERFSAEFPKEGPSILRIQQVVRGDSAAYFCASSSGTGGTGANVLTFGAGSRLTVL.

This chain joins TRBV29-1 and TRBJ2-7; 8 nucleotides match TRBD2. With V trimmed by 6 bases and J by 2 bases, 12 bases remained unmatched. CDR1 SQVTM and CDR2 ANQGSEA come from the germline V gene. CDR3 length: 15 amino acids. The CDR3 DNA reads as TGCAGCGTCCGAAATGAGGTAGCGGGGACCTACGAGCAGTACTTC. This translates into CSVRNEVAGTYEQYF.

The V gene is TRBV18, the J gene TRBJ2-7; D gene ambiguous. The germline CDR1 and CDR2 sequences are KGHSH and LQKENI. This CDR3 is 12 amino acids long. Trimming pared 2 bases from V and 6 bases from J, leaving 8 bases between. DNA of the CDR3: TGTGCCAGCTCACCAAAAGGAGCCGAGCAGTACTTC. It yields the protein CASSPKGAEQYF.

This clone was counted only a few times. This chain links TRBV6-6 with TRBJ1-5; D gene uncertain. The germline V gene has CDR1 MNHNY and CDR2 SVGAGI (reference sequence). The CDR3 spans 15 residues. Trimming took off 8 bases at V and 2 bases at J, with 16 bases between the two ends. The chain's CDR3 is CASQGRGNGNQPQHF. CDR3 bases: TGTGCCAGCCAAGGGAGAGGGAATGGCAATCAGCCCCAGCATTTT.